One and the same sample provided the 27 T cell receptor beta chains below, sequenced in a study of cytomegalovirus exposure and HLA in healthy donors (dated by TCRdb to 2017 to 2019). Libraries came from the immunoSEQ multiplex PCR assay. A mixture of 60 forward primers for TCR Vbeta segments and 13 reverse primers for TCR Jbeta segments was used in the multiplex PCR. What TCRdb holds here is the immuneACCESS table cut down to in-frame rearrangements. Part of the clones is not present; checked against another copy, under half of the missing clones reflect an unresolved V gene, and the others are unexplained. The sample data list approximately 150,000 clones, and roughly 85% of these were observed just once. The ten most abundant clones make up about 1.7% of the sample. Sequenced material: PBMCs. The receptors were gathered from a woman under 40 in good health and CMV-seronegative.

This chain joins TRBV7-6 and TRBJ1-4; D remains unclear. The V and J ends lost 5 bases and 7 bases respectively, with 11 bases between them. CDR1 and CDR2 from the germline V gene are SGHVS and FNYEAQ. There are 13 residues in the CDR3. CDR3 region: CASSPFGGEKLFF. The CDR3 coding sequence is TGTGCCAGCAGCCCCTTTGGCGGTGAAAAACTGTTTTTT.

The chain is built from TRBV6-5 and TRBJ1-1; no clear D. Trimming removed 6 bases from V and 1 base from J, with 9 bases in between. The CDR3 is 13 amino acids. CDR1 is MNHEY, CDR2 SVGAGI, per germline. CDR3 amino acids: CASRVQENTEAFF. The CDR3 nucleotides are TGTGCCAGCAGAGTCCAGGAGAACACTGAAGCTTTCTTT.

The genes are TRBV5-1 and TRBJ2-1, with TRBD2 identical over 13 bases. Per germline, CDR1 SGHRS and CDR2 YFSETQ. The J segment lost 16 bases and the V segment lost 5 bases, leaving 15 bases of the junction unmatched. The CDR3 totals 15 residues. The CDR3 here is CASRREGLAGPRGFF. The CDR3, as DNA: TGCGCCAGCAGAAGAGAGGGACTAGCGGGGCCTCGAGGATTCTTC. Using reference TRBV5-1 and TRBJ2-1 for the parts outside the CDR3, the full variable domain is KAGVTQTPRYLIKTRGQQVTLSCSPISGHRSVSWYQQTPGQGLQFLFEYFSETQRNKGNFPGRFSGRQFSNSRSEMNVSTLELGDSALYLCASRREGLAGPRGFFGPGTRLTVL.

V is TRBV14 and J is TRBJ2-5; 7 nucleotides match TRBD2. The CDR3 totals 15 residues. The junction had 6 bases not matched to a gene; V was cut back by 3 bases and J by 2 bases. Germline V gives CDR1 SGHDN, CDR2 FVKESK. The CDR3 reads CASSHGTIQQETQYF. The CDR3 region has the DNA TGTGCCAGCAGCCATGGGACTATCCAGCAAGAGACCCAGTACTTC.

This clone has a single count. The chain employs TRBV5-1 and TRBJ1-2, with 7 bases lining up with TRBD1. After removal of 0 bases from V and 10 bases from J, the junction contained 12 bases not matched to a gene. The CDR3 length is 15 residues. The germline V gene has CDR1 SGHRS and CDR2 YFSETQ. The CDR3, as DNA: TGCGCCAGCAGCTTGGGACTGGGACAGCGAAGCGACTACACCTTC. The encoded protein is CASSLGLGQRSDYTF.

The rearrangement links TRBV2 to TRBJ2-4; 14 nucleotides align to TRBD2. The CDR3 extends over 16 amino acids. After removal of 4 bases from V and 3 bases from J, the junction contained 2 bases not matched to a gene. In germline, CDR1 is SNHLY, CDR2 FYNNEI. The CDR3 nucleotides read TGTGCCAGCAGTGGACTAGCGGGGGGGGTCAAAAACATTCAGTACTTC. Translated: CASSGLAGGVKNIQYF. Variable domain in full (rest from reference TRBV2 and TRBJ2-4): EPEVTQTPSHQVTQMGQEVILRCVPISNHLYFYWYRQILGQKVEFLVSFYNNEISEKSEIFDDQFSVERPDGSNFTLKIRSTKLEDSAMYFCASSGLAGGVKNIQYFGAGTRLSVL.

CDR3 protein: CASSEMTGHGGNNEQFF. The CDR3 nucleotides read TGCGCCAGCAGCGAAATGACAGGGCATGGGGGAAACAATGAGCAGTTCTTC. The V call is TRBV5-1, the J call TRBJ2-1, with TRBD1 matching 7 bases. The CDR3 contains 17 residues. The V gene end was trimmed by 4 bases and the J gene end by 5 bases; junction bases not matched to a gene: 15. Germline assignment: CDR1 SGHRS and CDR2 YFSETQ.

This clone was counted only a few times. This sequence joins TRBV6-4 and TRBJ1-6, with D unresolved. V was cut by 6 bases and J by 0 bases, with 9 bases left in between. This CDR3 is 15 amino acids long. Germline-derived CDR1 and CDR2 are MRHNA and SNTAGT. CDR3 sequence reads: CASRERSSYNSPLHF. CDR3 nucleotides: TGTGCCAGCAGGGAACGGAGCTCCTATAATTCACCCCTCCACTTT.

This sequence joins TRBV18 and TRBJ1-6; 9 bases match TRBD1. Unmatched junction bases numbered 8, after V lost 2 bases and J lost 9 bases. From germline, CDR1 is KGHSH and CDR2 LQKENI. The CDR3 is 16 amino acids. The CDR3: CASSPNRGTGLSPLHF. CDR3 nucleotides: TGTGCCAGCTCACCAAATAGAGGGACAGGGCTTTCACCCCTCCACTTT.

This chain connects TRBV2 to TRBJ2-3; TRBD2 agrees at 8 bases. After removal of 0 bases from V and 5 bases from J, the junction contained 10 bases not matched to a gene. Germline values: CDR1 SNHLY, CDR2 FYNNEI. CDR3 length equals 17 residues. CDR3 loop: CASSEAAAGGPRDTQYF. CDR3 sequence (DNA): TGTGCCAGCAGTGAAGCTGCGGCGGGGGGTCCAAGAGATACGCAGTATTTT.

This clone was counted once. J is TRBJ1-4 and V is TRBV6-6; D unclear. The V gene lost 8 bases and the J gene lost 0 bases, with 7 bases spanning the gap. The CDR3 is 13 residues long. Germline values: CDR1 MNHNY, CDR2 SVGAGI (reference sequence). The CDR3 loop is CASARATNEKLFF. CDR3 DNA: TGTGCCAGCGCTAGAGCAACTAATGAAAAACTGTTTTTT.

The V call is TRBV10-3, the J call TRBJ1-1, with TRBD1 matching over 9 bases. Germline-derived CDR1 and CDR2 are ENHRY and SYGVKD. The CDR3 sequence is 14 residues long. The ends lost 5 bases at V and 2 bases at J; junction bases unmatched: 3. The CDR3 coding sequence is TGTGCCATCAGTCCTACAGGGGGCAACACTGAAGCTTTCTTT. It encodes CAISPTGGNTEAFF.

This chain links TRBV5-1 with TRBJ1-1; D may be TRBD1 (5 bases). Germline V lookup: CDR1 SGHRS, CDR2 YFSETQ. The CDR3 consists of 16 residues. Trimming removed 0 bases from V and 6 bases from J, with 18 bases in between. The chain's CDR3 is CASSLGGIREFPEAFF. DNA of the CDR3: TGCGCCAGCAGCTTGGGGGGGATACGGGAGTTCCCTGAAGCTTTCTTT.

The J gene is TRBJ1-1, the V gene TRBV6-5; a possible D gene is TRBD1 (6 bases). The germline gives CDR1 MNHEY, CDR2 SVGAGI. The CDR3 is 12 amino acids. Trimming stripped 0 bases from V and 12 bases from J, with 11 bases between. The CDR3 is CASSYSGRGTFF. CDR3 in DNA: TGTGCCAGCAGTTACTCGGGCAGGGGAACTTTCTTT.

The chain is built from TRBV18 and TRBJ2-2; 9 bases fit TRBD1. V shed 4 bases and J 2 bases; nucleotides not matched to a gene: 11. This CDR3 region has 18 residues. The V gene's germline CDR1 is KGHSH and CDR2 LQKENI. CDR3 region: CASSLIYPGQGNTGELFF. In DNA, the CDR3 is TGTGCCAGCTCACTTATCTATCCGGGACAGGGAAACACCGGGGAGCTGTTTTTT.

The chain uses TRBV6-5 and TRBJ1-2; TRBD1 matches at 8 bases. Germline V gene data show CDR1 as MNHEY and CDR2 as SVGAGI. This CDR3 has 15 residues. The ends lost 2 bases at V and 6 bases at J; junction bases unmatched: 8. CDR3 sequence reads: CASSYGGRGLNGYTF. Written as DNA, the CDR3 is TGTGCCAGCAGTTACGGTGGCAGGGGGCTTAATGGCTACACCTTC.

The chain links TRBV4-1 to TRBJ2-1, with a weak D call TRBD2 (7 bases). The CDR3 is 14 residues long. Trimming removed 5 bases at V and 9 bases at J, with 17 bases between. Germline V gene data show CDR1 as MGHRA and CDR2 as YSYEKL. CDR3 in DNA: TGCGCCAGCAGCGGGGGGGACACATACCGTGAGCAGTTCTTC. Translating gives CASSGGDTYREQFF.

The chain has TRBV25-1 and TRBJ1-2; 9 nucleotides line up with TRBD1. Germline CDR1 is MGHDK and CDR2 is SYGVNS. This CDR3 comprises 14 residues. Trimming removed 4 bases from V and 3 bases from J; junction bases left unmatched: 3. The chain's CDR3 is CASSGRTGDYGYTF. The CDR3 region has the DNA TGTGCCAGCAGTGGTCGGACAGGGGACTATGGCTACACCTTC.

V gene TRBV5-6 combines with J gene TRBJ1-1, with D maybe TRBD1 (5 bases). Germline lookup yields CDR1 SGHDT and CDR2 YYEEEE. The CDR3 is 14 amino acids. The V and J ends lost 4 bases and 4 bases respectively, with 14 bases between them. For the CDR3, the DNA is TGTGCCAGCAGCGACGGGGGTCGGGGCACTGAAGCTTTCTTT. This translates into CASSDGGRGTEAFF.

V is TRBV6-6 and J is TRBJ1-6; the D gene is possibly TRBD1 (5 bases). The CDR3 consists of 16 residues. From germline, CDR1 is MNHNY and CDR2 SVGAGI (reference sequence). V lost 0 bases, J lost 9 bases, and 15 bases lay in between. This CDR3 reads CASSYSTAGLGSPLHF. The CDR3 DNA is TGTGCCAGCAGTTACTCCACGGCAGGGTTGGGTTCACCCCTCCACTTT.

The gene calls are TRBV7-3 and TRBJ1-6; TRBD1 matches at 7 bases. The CDR3 is 15 residues long. Germline loops: CDR1 SGHTA, CDR2 FQGTGA. The junction had 8 bases not matched to a gene; V was cut back by 5 bases and J by 7 bases. CDR3 bases: TGTGCCAGCAGCCTCGGGACAGAGGGGAATTCACCCCTCCACTTT. It encodes CASSLGTEGNSPLHF.

V gene TRBV19 combines with J gene TRBJ1-2; possible D gene TRBD1, 5 bases. V was clipped by 6 bases and J by 6 bases, with 17 bases between them. The CDR3 has 14 amino acids. The germline gives CDR1 LNHDA, CDR2 SQIVND (reference sequence). The CDR3 DNA reads as TGTGCCAGTAGCCACCCCGGAGCAGGGAATGGCTACACCTTC. Protein: CASSHPGAGNGYTF.

The chain uses TRBV14 and TRBJ2-1; TRBD2 matches at 8 bases. The J segment lost 5 bases and the V segment lost 3 bases, leaving 9 bases of the junction unmatched. Germline assignment: CDR1 SGHDN and CDR2 FVKESK. The CDR3 extends over 16 amino acids. Here the CDR3 DNA reads TGTGCCAGCAGCCAGACCCCCGGGACTAGACACAATGAGCAGTTCTTC. Amino acids: CASSQTPGTRHNEQFF.

This chain links TRBV5-1 with TRBJ2-1, with 9 bases that match TRBD1. Germline V lookup: CDR1 SGHRS, CDR2 YFSETQ. The CDR3 loop spans 14 amino acids. The V gene end was trimmed by 4 bases and the J gene end by 8 bases; junction bases not matched to a gene: 7. The chain's CDR3 is CASSIGQGNDEQFF. CDR3 nucleotide sequence: TGCGCCAGCAGCATAGGACAGGGGAACGATGAGCAGTTCTTC.

The V gene is TRBV4-3, the J gene TRBJ1-2; 7 nucleotides align to TRBD1. This CDR3 region has 15 residues. Germline assignment: CDR1 LGHNA and CDR2 YSLEER. Trimming at V came to 0 bases and at J to 8 bases, leaving 9 bases not matched to a gene. DNA of the CDR3: TGCGCCAGCAGCCAAGATGGGGCAGTCAGGGGGGGCTACACCTTC. It is translated as CASSQDGAVRGGYTF.

V usage is TRBV5-1 and J usage is TRBJ2-7; D might be TRBD2 (5 bases). V was shortened by 3 bases and J by 5 bases, with 18 bases between the two germline ends. CDR1 and CDR2 (germline): SGHRS, YFSETQ. The CDR3 loop spans 15 amino acids. As DNA, the CDR3 is TGCGCCAGCAGCTCCCTAGGACGGTCCGGGAACGAGCAGTACTTC. This sequence encodes CASSSLGRSGNEQYF. Supplemented by reference TRBV5-1 and TRBJ2-7, the full variable domain reads KAGVTQTPRYLIKTRGQQVTLSCSPISGHRSVSWYQQTPGQGLQFLFEYFSETQRNKGNFPGRFSGRQFSNSRSEMNVSTLELGDSALYLCASSSLGRSGNEQYFGPGTRLTVT.

This chain uses TRBV9 with TRBJ2-5, with a tentative D call TRBD1 (6 bases). This CDR3 has 16 amino acids. Per germline, CDR1 SGDLS and CDR2 YYNGEE. The germline V and J ends were trimmed by 0 bases and 4 bases, with 16 bases remaining between them. The CDR3 DNA is TGTGCCAGCAGCGTAGCTACACAGGGTAGATTAGAGACCCAGTACTTC. Protein sequence: CASSVATQGRLETQYF.